The rows below give T cell receptor beta chains drawn from one sample of a study of early T cells in non-severe SARS-CoV-2 infection. In TCRdb, the 5' RACE reads were re-called with MiXCR into one record per CDR3 protein. This table has about 58,000 distinct CDR3 sequences, about 12% appearing once. The sequenced sample was whole blood. These receptors were taken from an adult who was a healthcare worker with PCR-confirmed SARS-CoV-2 infection or an uninfected control (not recorded which). The CDR3 runs from the conserved cysteine through the conserved F or W. A D gene is named only where the DNA matches it firmly. Not every row has a clone size; where given, it reads once, few, many or a size class.

DNA,CDR3,D,size,J,V
TGTGCCAGCAGTCCGACAAGGGGTGATACGCAGTATTTT,CASSPTRGDTQYF,.,.,TRBJ2-3,TRBV27
TGCAGTGCCCTAACGGGGAGCACTGAAGCTTTCTTT,CSALTGSTEAFF,.,.,TRBJ1-1,TRBV20-1
TGCAGCGAAAGCGGATCCCAAGAGACCCAGTACTTC,CSESGSQETQYF,.,many,TRBJ2-5,TRBV29-1
TGCAGCGTTGAAGAAGGAGCGGGAGCCAAAAACATTCAGTACTTC,CSVEEGAGAKNIQYF,.,many,TRBJ2-4,TRBV29-1
TGTGCCAGCAGCCTCACAGGGGGCGCAGTAGAGACCCAGTACTTC,CASSLTGGAVETQYF,TRBD1,many,TRBJ2-5,TRBV11-2
TGTGCCAGCAGCCAAGCAAGGAGCAGGGGAGAGACCCAGTACTTC,CASSQARSRGETQYF,.,many,TRBJ2-5,TRBV3-1
TGCAGCGTTGGGGTCACCCAAGAGACCCAGTACTTC,CSVGVTQETQYF,.,many,TRBJ2-5,TRBV29-1
TGTGCCAGCAGTTTCGACAGGGATAGGAGTTCACCCCTCCACTTT,CASSFDRDRSSPLHF,TRBD1,many,TRBJ1-6,TRBV12-3/TRBV12-4
TGTGCCAGCAGCTCGCACATAGCGCGGACTAATGAAAAACTGTTTTTT,CASSSHIARTNEKLFF,.,many,TRBJ1-4,TRBV7-9
TGTGCCAGCAGCTTAGAGACAGATTATAACTATGGCTACACCTTC,CASSLETDYNYGYTF,.,few,TRBJ1-2,TRBV7-2
TGTGCCAGTAGGTCCGGAGGGCTAGCGGGAGTGGCGAATGAGCAGTTCTTC,CASRSGGLAGVANEQFF,TRBD2,few,TRBJ2-1,TRBV19
TGTGCCAGCAGCCGGGCGTTAGCGGGGGGGCGTGAGCAGTTCTTC,CASSRALAGGREQFF,TRBD2,few,TRBJ2-1,TRBV7-9